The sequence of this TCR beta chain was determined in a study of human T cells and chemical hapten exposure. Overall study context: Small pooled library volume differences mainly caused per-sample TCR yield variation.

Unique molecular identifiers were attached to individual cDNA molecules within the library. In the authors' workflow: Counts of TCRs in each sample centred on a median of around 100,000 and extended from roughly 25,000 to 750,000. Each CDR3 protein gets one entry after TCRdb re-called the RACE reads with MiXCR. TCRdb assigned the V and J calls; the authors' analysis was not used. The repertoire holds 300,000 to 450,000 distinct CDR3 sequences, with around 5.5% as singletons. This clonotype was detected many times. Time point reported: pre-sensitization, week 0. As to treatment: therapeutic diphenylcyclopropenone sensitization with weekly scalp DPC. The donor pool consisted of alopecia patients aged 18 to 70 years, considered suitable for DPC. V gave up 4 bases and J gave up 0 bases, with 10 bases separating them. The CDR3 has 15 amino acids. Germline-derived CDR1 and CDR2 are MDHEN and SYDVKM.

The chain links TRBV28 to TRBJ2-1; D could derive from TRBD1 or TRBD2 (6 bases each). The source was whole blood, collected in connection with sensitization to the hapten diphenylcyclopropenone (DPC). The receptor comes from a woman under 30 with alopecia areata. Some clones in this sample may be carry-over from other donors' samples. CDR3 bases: TGTGCCAGCAGTTCGGGGGCGAGCTCCTACAATGAGCAGTTCTTC. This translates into CASSSGASSYNEQFF.